The rows below give T cell receptor beta chains drawn from one sample of a study of blood T cell repertoires in COVID-19. Libraries were prepared by immunoSEQ multiplex PCR; TCRdb keeps only in-frame clonotypes and omits some of them. The data show 150,000 to 200,000 clones, about 92% seen once. What was sequenced was peripheral blood. These TCRs come from a woman aged 55-70 years with COVID-19, enrolled during active disease. The CDR3 runs from the conserved cysteine through the conserved F or W.

TRBJ2-5	TRBV11-2	CASSLSGGRETQYF
TRBJ1-1	TRBV4-2	CASSPGTGDTEAFF
TRBJ1-2	TRBV7-2	CASSLELGRSGYTF
TRBJ1-5	TRBV6-5	CASSPTHSNQPQHF
TRBJ2-1	TRBV6-4	CASSSTSGGANEQFF
TRBJ1-6	TRBV7-2	CASSSRGSSPLHF
TRBJ2-7	TRBV6-5	CASRGAYEQYF
TRBJ1-2	TRBV7-9	CASSFTGFGYTF
TRBJ2-1	TRBV10-3	CAISESTGGWEQFF
TRBJ1-2	TRBV29-1	CSVRTGGRYGYTF
TRBJ2-7	TRBV2	CASKGGYEQYF
TRBJ2-6	TRBV5-5	CASSLAGTGVNVLTF
TRBJ2-7	TRBV15	CATSIGTGGSYEQYF
TRBJ1-5	TRBV4-3	CASSQDWGVGQPQHF
TRBJ1-1	TRBV6-5	CANRQGEAFF
TRBJ2-7	TRBV6-1	CASSEPTWDRAAYEQYF
TRBJ1-6	TRBV6-2/TRBV6-3	CASSYGILRPLHF
TRBJ1-4	TRBV7-2	CASSRDGQPNEKLFF
TRBJ1-4	TRBV18	CASSPPTGGNEKLFF
TRBJ2-7	TRBV7-2	CASSSPGVRLGSYEQYF
TRBJ1-3	TRBV5-4	CASSLGLPGGGNTIYF
TRBJ1-3	TRBV4-3	CASSQDRQGANTIYF
TRBJ1-2	TRBV10-3	CATTYDSYGYTF
TRBJ1-2	TRBV7-9	CASSPTGGAGYTF
TRBJ2-7	TRBV9	CASSIMTGYEQYF
TRBJ1-1	TRBV5-1	CASSPTGFVNTEAFF
TRBJ1-6	TRBV10-3	CAIRGDREDNSPLHF
TRBJ1-2	TRBV6-5	CASSPGQGNYGYTF
TRBJ1-3	TRBV4-3	CASSPGTGPGNTIYF
TRBJ2-2	TRBV18	CASSQTGESGELFF
TRBJ2-7	TRBV7-9	CASSLARGQGGEQYF
TRBJ2-1	TRBV19	CASSGQGAYNEQFF
TRBJ2-1	TRBV7-5	CARSPRLAGVHNEQFF
TRBJ2-2	TRBV25-1	CASNRVSGELFF
TRBJ2-7	TRBV7-6	CASSISGTGVDEQYF
TRBJ2-2	TRBV11-2	CASSSGIANTGELFF
TRBJ1-1	TRBV4-3	CASSQDRGTGAAFF
TRBJ2-1	TRBV9	CASSPYPGLASYNEQFF
TRBJ1-1	TRBV5-1	CASSEDRGPYLNMNTEAFF
TRBJ1-3	TRBV18	CASSGQSYSGNTIYF
TRBJ1-1	TRBV5-8	CASSRTDNTEAFF
TRBJ2-2	TRBV11-3	CASSSGTGYTGELFF
TRBJ1-2	TRBV10-3	CAIRVGTANGYTF
TRBJ1-6	TRBV7-2	CASSPGQGQGGPLHF
TRBJ1-5	TRBV6-2/TRBV6-3	CASSVGTVNQPQHF
TRBJ2-3	TRBV6-1	CASSETSGGRTDTQYF
TRBJ1-1	TRBV28	CASSGYRNTEAFF
TRBJ1-1	TRBV4-2	CASSQALGGPRSTEAFF
TRBJ1-4	TRBV19	CASSMDRVNEKLFF
TRBJ1-2	TRBV6-5	CASSPKTGEYGYTF
TRBJ1-2	TRBV19	CASTSPGQGNYGYTF
TRBJ2-1	TRBV7-7	CASSQTTGGSYNEQFF
TRBJ2-7	TRBV11-2	CASSVAGVSPYEQYF
TRBJ1-1	TRBV5-6	CASSAGTVNTEAFF
TRBJ2-5	TRBV5-1	CASRPLTSGGQETQYF
TRBJ1-6	TRBV19	CASRGQGVLGSNSPLHF
TRBJ2-1	TRBV19	CASSIEAGPREQFF
TRBJ1-4	TRBV19	CASRGTGGGKLFF
TRBJ1-1	TRBV6-1	CASSENRGNTEAFF